This T cell receptor beta chain was obtained from a study of blood T cell repertoires in COVID-19. TCRdb's table, derived via immunoSEQ multiplex PCR, lists solely in-frame clones and lacks some. In the table there are roughly 200,000 clones, 85% to 90% of which are singletons. The V end was cut by 5 bases, the J end by 2 bases, with 14 bases between. Germline V gives CDR1 SGHAT, CDR2 FQNNGV. The length of the CDR3 is 15 residues. The receptor was isolated from a young man with active or convalescent COVID-19. The material sequenced was peripheral blood. V and J are TRBV11-2 and TRBJ2-3; perhaps TRBD1 as D (6 bases). The DNA for the CDR3 is TGTGCCAGCAGCGCGTACCGGGACAACACAGATACGCAGTATTTT. Amino acids: CASSAYRDNTDTQYF. Together with reference TRBV11-2 and TRBJ2-3, the CDR3 gives the full variable domain: EAGVAQSPRYKIIEKRQSVAFWCNPISGHATLYWYQQILGQGPKLLIQFQNNGVVDDSQLPKDRFSAERLKGVDSTLKIQPAKLEDSAVYLCASSAYRDNTDTQYFGPGTRLTVL.